This T cell receptor beta chain was observed in a study of cytomegalovirus exposure and HLA in healthy donors. For the study at large: As an earlier analysis found, about 179 million T cells yielded about 100 million unique TCR beta sequences. Study results and limitations: Several top significant clusters appeared, in a later analysis, to be linked to common viral pathogens.

The sample holds a few counts of this clone. Its matching antigen is unknown. CDR3 length: 14 amino acids. V was trimmed by 6 bases and J by 0 bases, leaving 8 bases between them. Germline V gene sequence: CDR1 MNHEY, CDR2 SVGAGI. PCR was performed using 60 Vbeta and 13 Jbeta primers. Clones were sequenced by immunoSEQ multiplex PCR, and TCRdb holds only the in-frame ones, with some missing. Of roughly 120,000 clones listed, about four fifths were seen once; the top ten hold approximately 8.8%. Sequenced sample: PBMCs. The receptor was derived from a female donor in good health and CMV-seropositive. V and J are TRBV6-5 and TRBJ1-4; D not certain. CDR3 bases: TGTGCCAGCAGCGGGGTTGCAACTAATGAAAAACTGTTTTTT. Translated: CASSGVATNEKLFF.